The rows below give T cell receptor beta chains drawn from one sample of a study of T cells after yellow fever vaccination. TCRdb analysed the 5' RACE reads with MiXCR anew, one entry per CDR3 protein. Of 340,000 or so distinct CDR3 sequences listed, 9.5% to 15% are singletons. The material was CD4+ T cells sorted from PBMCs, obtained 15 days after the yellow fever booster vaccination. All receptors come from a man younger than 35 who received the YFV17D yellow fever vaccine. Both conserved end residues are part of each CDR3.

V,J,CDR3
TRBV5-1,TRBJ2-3,CASSIPGGQTDTQYF
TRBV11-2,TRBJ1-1,CASFTTPDVNTEAFF
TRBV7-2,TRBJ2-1,CANERRGSSYNEQFF
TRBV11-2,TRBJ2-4,CASSSIPGAKNIQYF
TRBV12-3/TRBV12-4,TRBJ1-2,CASSRGQGAGYGYTF
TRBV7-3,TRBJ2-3,CASSLYGGGQSDTQYF
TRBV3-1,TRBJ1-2,CASSQGGQGGGGYTF
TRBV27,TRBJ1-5,CASRGGSNQPQHF
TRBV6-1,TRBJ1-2,CASRQGRLVYGYTF
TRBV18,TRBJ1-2,CASSPEGATRGYTF